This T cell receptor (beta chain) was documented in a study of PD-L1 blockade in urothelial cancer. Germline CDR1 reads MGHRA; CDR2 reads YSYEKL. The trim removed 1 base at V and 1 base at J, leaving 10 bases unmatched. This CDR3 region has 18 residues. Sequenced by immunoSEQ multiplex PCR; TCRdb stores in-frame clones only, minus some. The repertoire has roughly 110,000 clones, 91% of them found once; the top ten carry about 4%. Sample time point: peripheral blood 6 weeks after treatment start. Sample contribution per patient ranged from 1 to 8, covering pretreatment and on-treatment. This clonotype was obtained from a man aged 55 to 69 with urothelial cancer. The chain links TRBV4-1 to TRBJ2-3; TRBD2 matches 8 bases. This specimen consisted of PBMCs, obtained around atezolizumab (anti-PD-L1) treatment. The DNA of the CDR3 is TGCGCCAGCAGCCAAGCAGGATGGGTCGGGGGGGGCACAGATACGCAGTATTTT. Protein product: CASSQAGWVGGGTDTQYF.